A selection of T cell receptor beta chains follows, all from one sample in a study of OX40 agonist ivuxolimab in advanced cancers. The data were produced by immunoSEQ multiplex PCR, yet TCRdb's version contains in-frame clones alone and is incomplete. This table has fewer than 80,000 clones, around 87% appearing once. The sample was CD4+ or CD8+ T cells sorted from blood, taken in a trial of the OX40 agonist ivuxolimab. The receptors were sampled from an adult with an advanced solid tumor such as melanoma, head and neck, liver or kidney cancer. Each CDR3 is given without its conserved first and last residue.

v_gene	j_gene	CDR3aa
TRBV5-5	TRBJ2-7	ASSYSGSYEQY
TRBV6-5	TRBJ2-7	ASSSSGASYEQY
TRBV9	TRBJ1-2	ASSVEPGLTGGT
TRBV27	TRBJ1-1	ASSLMSVLNTEAF
TRBV21-1	TRBJ1-5	ASSNRVRHQPQH
TRBV11-3	TRBJ2-2	ASSLDKTGENTGELF
TRBV28	TRBJ2-7	ASSLGTISYEQY
TRBV29-1	TRBJ2-1	SVEDPDGQNGQF
TRBV14	TRBJ1-2	ASSQTQVGNYT
TRBV6-4	TRBJ2-1	ASSDSPYNEQF
TRBV30	TRBJ2-2	AWSIYGGELF
TRBV9	TRBJ2-1	ASSVAPGYNEQF
TRBV7-6	TRBJ2-3	ASSPNGDTQY
TRBV5-1	TRBJ1-1	ASRLGNTEAF
TRBV7-9	TRBJ1-4	ASSLVVGRNEKLF
TRBV7-9	TRBJ1-1	ASSWIDSYTEAF
TRBV27	TRBJ2-1	ASSLAGVFEQF
TRBV6-5	TRBJ1-2	ASSYQVADGYT
TRBV10-3	TRBJ2-2	AISESLHRGELF
TRBV6-1	TRBJ1-2	ASSEQGDGYT
TRBV30	TRBJ1-2	AWRWQGDYGYT
TRBV27	TRBJ1-1	ASSGAVWNTEAF